Listed here is a single T cell receptor (beta chain). Data came from immunoSEQ multiplex PCR; TCRdb stores just in-frame clones and leaves some out. This sample has more than 35,000 clones; more than 75% occur once, and the top ten carry about 6.3%. The sample comes from a study of T cell changes during pregnancy in multiple sclerosis. V was shortened by 3 bases and J by 1 base, with 7 bases between the two germline ends. This CDR3 contains 14 residues. The germline V gene encodes CDR1 SGHNT and CDR2 YYREEE (reference sequence). The chain recombines TRBV5-4 with TRBJ2-2; D may be TRBD2 (5 bases). The sequences come from CD8+ T cells from peripheral blood mononuclear cells, collected after pregnancy. This clonotype was obtained from a female donor in good health, enrolled as a control in a pregnancy study. The CDR3 nucleotides are TGTGCCAGCAGCTCCGGGGAGAACACCGGGGAGCTGTTTTTT. It codes for CASSSGENTGELFF.